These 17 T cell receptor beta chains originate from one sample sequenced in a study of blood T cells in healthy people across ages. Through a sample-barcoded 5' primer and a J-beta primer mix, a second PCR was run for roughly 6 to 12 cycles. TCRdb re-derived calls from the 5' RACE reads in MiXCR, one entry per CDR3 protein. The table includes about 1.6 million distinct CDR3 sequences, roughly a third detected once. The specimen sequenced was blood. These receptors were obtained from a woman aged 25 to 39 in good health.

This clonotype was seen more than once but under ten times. CDR3: CASSLRVAQRPEAFF. The CDR3 DNA sequence: TGTGCCAGCAGCTTAAGGGTGGCGCAGAGACCTGAAGCTTTCTTT. The chain carries TRBV5-6 and TRBJ1-1; no firm D call. Germline CDR1 and CDR2: SGHDT and YYEEEE. The V and J ends lost 2 bases and 6 bases respectively, with 17 bases between them. The CDR3 totals 15 residues.

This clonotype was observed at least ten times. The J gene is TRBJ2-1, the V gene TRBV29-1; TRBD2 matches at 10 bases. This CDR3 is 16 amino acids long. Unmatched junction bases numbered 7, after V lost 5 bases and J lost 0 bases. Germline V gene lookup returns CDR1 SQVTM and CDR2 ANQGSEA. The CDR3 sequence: CSVRTSGVSSYNEQFF. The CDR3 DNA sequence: TGCAGCGTTAGGACTAGCGGAGTGAGCTCCTACAATGAGCAGTTCTTC.

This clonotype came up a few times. The CDR3 DNA reads as TGTGCCAGCAGTTTTGGGGCAGCATTTGTTTACGAGCAGTACTTC. Translation gives CASSFGAAFVYEQYF. The gene calls are TRBV27 and TRBJ2-7, with D maybe TRBD1 (5 bases). Looked up from germline, CDR1 is MNHEY and CDR2 is SMNVEV (reference sequence). The CDR3 extends over 15 amino acids. V was pared by 3 bases and J by 4 bases, with 16 bases between.

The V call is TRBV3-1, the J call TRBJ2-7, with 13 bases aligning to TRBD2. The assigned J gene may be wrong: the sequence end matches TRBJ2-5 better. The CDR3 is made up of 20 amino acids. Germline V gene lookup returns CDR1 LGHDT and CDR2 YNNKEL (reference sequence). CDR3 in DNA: TGTGCCAGCAGCCCCGGACTAGCGGGAGTTTTGTTTTCTTTTCAAGAGACCCAGTACTTC. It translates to CASSPGLAGVLFSFQETQYF.

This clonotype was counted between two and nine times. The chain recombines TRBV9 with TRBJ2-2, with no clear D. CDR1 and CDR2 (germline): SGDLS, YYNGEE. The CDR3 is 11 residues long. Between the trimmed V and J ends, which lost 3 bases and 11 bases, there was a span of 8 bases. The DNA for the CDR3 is TGTGCCAGCAGCGATCGGACCGAGCTGTTTTTT. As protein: CASSDRTELFF.

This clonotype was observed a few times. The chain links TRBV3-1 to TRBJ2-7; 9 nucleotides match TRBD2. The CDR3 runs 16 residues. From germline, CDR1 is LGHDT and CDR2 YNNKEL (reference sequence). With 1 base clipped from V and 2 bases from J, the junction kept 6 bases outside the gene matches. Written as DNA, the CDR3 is TGTGCCAGCAGCCAAGTTCTAGCGGGGTACCCCTACGAGCAGTACTTC. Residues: CASSQVLAGYPYEQYF.

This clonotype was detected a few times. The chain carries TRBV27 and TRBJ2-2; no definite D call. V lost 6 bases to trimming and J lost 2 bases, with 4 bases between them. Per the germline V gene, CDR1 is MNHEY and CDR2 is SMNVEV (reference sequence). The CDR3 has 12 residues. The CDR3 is CASRPNTGELFF. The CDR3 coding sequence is TGTGCCAGCAGACCCAACACCGGGGAGCTGTTTTTT.

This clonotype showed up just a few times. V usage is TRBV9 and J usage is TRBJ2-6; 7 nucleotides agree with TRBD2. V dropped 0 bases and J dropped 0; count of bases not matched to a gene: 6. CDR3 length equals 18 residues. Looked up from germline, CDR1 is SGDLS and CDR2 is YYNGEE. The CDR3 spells CASSVAGGGVSGANVLTF. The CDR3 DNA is TGTGCCAGCAGCGTAGCGGGCGGGGGTGTCTCTGGGGCCAACGTCCTGACTTTC.

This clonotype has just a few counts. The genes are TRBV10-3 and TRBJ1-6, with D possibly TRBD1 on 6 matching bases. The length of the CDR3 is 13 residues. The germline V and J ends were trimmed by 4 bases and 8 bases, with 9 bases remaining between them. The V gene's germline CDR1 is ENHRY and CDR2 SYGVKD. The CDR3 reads CAISGDTDSPLHF. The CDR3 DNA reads TGTGCCATCAGTGGGGACACGGATTCACCCCTCCACTTT.

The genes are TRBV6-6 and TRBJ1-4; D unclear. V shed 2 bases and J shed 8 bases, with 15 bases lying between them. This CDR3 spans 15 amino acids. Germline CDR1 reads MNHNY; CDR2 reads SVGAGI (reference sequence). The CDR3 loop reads CASSYTDGRGEKLFF. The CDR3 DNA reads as TGTGCCAGCAGTTACACGGACGGTAGAGGGGAAAAACTGTTTTTT.

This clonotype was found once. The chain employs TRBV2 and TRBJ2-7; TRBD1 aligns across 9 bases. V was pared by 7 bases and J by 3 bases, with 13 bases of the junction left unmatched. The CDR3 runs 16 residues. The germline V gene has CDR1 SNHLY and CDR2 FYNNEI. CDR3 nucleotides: TGTGCCAGCATTCGAAGCAAGGGACAGGGCCACTACGAGCAGTACTTC. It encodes CASIRSKGQGHYEQYF.

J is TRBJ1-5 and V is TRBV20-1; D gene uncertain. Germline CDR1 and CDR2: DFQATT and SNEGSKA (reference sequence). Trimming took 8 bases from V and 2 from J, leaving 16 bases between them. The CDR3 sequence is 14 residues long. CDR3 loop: CSTTQTSRNQPQHF. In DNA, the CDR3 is TGCAGTACTACCCAGACTTCCCGCAATCAGCCCCAGCATTTT.

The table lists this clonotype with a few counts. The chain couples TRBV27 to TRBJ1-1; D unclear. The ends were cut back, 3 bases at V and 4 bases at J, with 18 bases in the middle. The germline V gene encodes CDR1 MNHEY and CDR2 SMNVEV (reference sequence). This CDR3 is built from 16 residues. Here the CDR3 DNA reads TGTGCCAGCAGTTTGTTTCCCAATGGACCCGGCACTGAAGCTTTCTTT. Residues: CASSLFPNGPGTEAFF.

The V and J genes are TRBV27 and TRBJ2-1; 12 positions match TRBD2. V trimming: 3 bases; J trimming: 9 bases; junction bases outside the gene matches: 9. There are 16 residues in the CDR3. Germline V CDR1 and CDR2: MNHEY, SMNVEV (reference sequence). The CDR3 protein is CASSFRGASGRGEQFF. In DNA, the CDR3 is TGTGCCAGCAGTTTTAGGGGGGCTAGCGGGAGGGGTGAGCAGTTCTTC.

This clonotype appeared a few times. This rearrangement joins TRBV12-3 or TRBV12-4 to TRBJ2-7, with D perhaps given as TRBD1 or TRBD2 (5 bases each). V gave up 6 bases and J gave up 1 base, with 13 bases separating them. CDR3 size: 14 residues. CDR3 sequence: CASRGMGESYEQYF. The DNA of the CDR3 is TGTGCCAGCAGGGGTATGGGGGAATCCTACGAGCAGTACTTC.

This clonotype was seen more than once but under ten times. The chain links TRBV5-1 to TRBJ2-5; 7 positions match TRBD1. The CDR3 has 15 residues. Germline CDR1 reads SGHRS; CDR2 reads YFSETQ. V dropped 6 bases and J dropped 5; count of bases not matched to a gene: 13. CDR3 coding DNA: TGCGCCAGCACCCGGCGGACAGGCGGCGAGGAGACCCAGTACTTC. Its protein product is CASTRRTGGEETQYF. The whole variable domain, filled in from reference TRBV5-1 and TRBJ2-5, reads KAGVTQTPRYLIKTRGQQVTLSCSPISGHRSVSWYQQTPGQGLQFLFEYFSETQRNKGNFPGRFSGRQFSNSRSEMNVSTLELGDSALYLCASTRRTGGEETQYFGPGTRLLVL.

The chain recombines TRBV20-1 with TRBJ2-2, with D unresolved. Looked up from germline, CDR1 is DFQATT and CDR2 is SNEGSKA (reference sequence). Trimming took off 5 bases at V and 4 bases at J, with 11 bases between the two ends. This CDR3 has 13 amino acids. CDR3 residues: CSAPTSSTGELFF. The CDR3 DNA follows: TGCAGTGCTCCAACAAGCAGCACCGGGGAGCTGTTTTTT.